This T cell receptor (beta chain) was recovered during a study of blood T cell repertoires in COVID-19 (dated by TCRdb to about 2020). Concerning the study at large: The collaborator samples originated in the United States, Italy and Spain and spanned the acute and convalescent phases of COVID-19. Deeply sampled blood TCRbeta repertoires from subjects exposed to, actively infected with, or recovered from COVID-19 were included in the dataset. The samples were drawn from two sources: the first 160 participants of the ongoing ImmuneRACE study, and 1,254 subjects contributed by 6 global collaborators. Where available, HLA class I and class II types were obtained from metadata supplied by the sample provider rather than from assay-based typing. Sample metadata almost always included a de-identified subject ID, COVID-19 status, age in years and sex. The prospective study material was composed of cDNA or gDNA derived from T cells, B-cell-depleted T cells, or PBMCs. A freely available public database, intended as a resource for researchers studying the immune response to SARS-CoV-2, is where the repertoires were released.

About this clone: There is no known antigen for this receptor. Base qualities are not provided; no much larger clone lies one nucleotide away.

Counted from cysteine to phenylalanine, this CDR3 has 16 amino acids. Just the 48-base CDR3 DNA is kept, in frame starting at base 1. The germline V gene encodes CDR1 SGDLS and CDR2 YYNGEE. V drops 3 bases and J drops 7 bases, leaving 23 bases in between. General findings and caveats noted by the study authors: How much clinical and demographic metadata was included differed by source and by participant, and the metadata was provided uncurated.

TCRbeta CDR3 regions were amplified from genomic DNA using the immunoSEQ Assay, a bias-controlled multiplex PCR. Per the source publication's procedure: The number of nucleated cells in each sample was estimated from the amplification of reference gene primers within the assay. Sequence reads were collapsed and filtered to measure the absolute abundance of every unique TCRbeta CDR3 rearrangement. Productive Simpson clonality was computed per sample as the square root of Simpson's diversity index over productive rearrangements. Drawn from immuneACCESS, this table holds only the in-frame rearrangements with V and J called that TCRdb kept. Clones are partly lost; checked studies trace under half to an unresolved V gene and leave the rest unexplained. That table gives V, J and clone size, and the DNA gave D and trimming. This sample lists about 100,000 clones; approximately 86% were detected once. Of the sample, about an eighth is held by the ten largest clones.

The collaborating institutions used their own protocols to collect whole blood in K2EDTA tubes. For TCRbeta analysis, collaborators shipped samples in one of three forms: frozen whole blood, isolated PBMCs, or DNA extracted from either of those sample types. The material sequenced was peripheral blood. The clonotype comes from a man aged 45-65 years with active or convalescent COVID-19. The sequence joins TRBV9 to TRBJ2-7; matching of 6 bases hints at TRBD2 as the D gene. The bases read TGTGCCAGCAGCGCCCCTGGGGGGAGGTCCCTGGGGGAGCAGTACTTC. This encodes CASSAPGGRSLGEQYF.